The 4 T cell receptor beta chains below all came from one sample that was sequenced in a study of blood T cell repertoires in COVID-19. Assay used: immunoSEQ multiplex PCR; TCRdb lists only in-frame clones, some missing. The table shows under 150,000 clones, with around 76% occurring only once. What was sequenced was peripheral blood. The source of these receptors is a human donor in a cohort sampled during active COVID-19.

This rearrangement joins TRBV7-9 to TRBJ2-3; 8 bases map to TRBD2. CDR3 length equals 15 residues. With V trimmed by 7 bases and J by 5 bases, 11 bases remained unmatched. Germline V CDR1 and CDR2: SEHNR, FQNEAQ (reference sequence). CDR3 protein: CASTWGRGAGDTQYF. CDR3 DNA: TGTGCCAGCACGTGGGGGCGGGGGGCCGGAGATACGCAGTATTTT.

The chain employs TRBV27 and TRBJ2-1, with 10 bases that match TRBD2. Trimming cost V 5 bases and J 14 bases; bases outside gene matches: 18. The CDR3 sequence is 16 residues long. The V gene's germline CDR1 is MNHEY and CDR2 SMNVEV (reference sequence). The CDR3 spells CASSKGGQRGGKAEFF. CDR3 bases: TGTGCCAGCAGTAAGGGCGGGCAGCGGGGGGGCAAAGCGGAGTTCTTC.

In its sample, this clone was seen many times. The J gene is TRBJ1-1, the V gene TRBV27, with D possibly TRBD1 on 6 matching bases. V was pared by 6 bases and J by 3 bases, with 17 bases between. The CDR3 extends over 15 amino acids. From germline, CDR1 is MNHEY and CDR2 SMNVEV (reference sequence). CDR3 nucleotide sequence: TGTGCCAGCAGCTCTTCCGGGGCAGGGGACACTGAAGCTTTCTTT. As protein: CASSSSGAGDTEAFF.

The chain recombines TRBV15 with TRBJ2-7; 7 positions agree with TRBD2. The CDR3 spans 13 residues. Trimming at V came to 5 bases and at J to 3 bases, leaving 4 bases not matched to a gene. CDR1 and CDR2 from the germline V gene are LNHNV and YYDKDF (reference sequence). The CDR3 protein is CATSRGDYYEQYF. CDR3 nucleotides: TGTGCCACCAGCCGAGGGGACTACTACGAGCAGTACTTC.